The 25 T cell receptor beta chains below all came from one sample that was sequenced in a study of blood T cells in healthy people across ages. Together with a sample-barcoded 5' primer, a J-beta primer mix was included in a second PCR lasting about 7 to 11 cycles. From the 5' RACE reads, TCRdb called clonotypes with MiXCR, one entry per CDR3 protein. Of 550,000 to 750,000 distinct CDR3 sequences listed, around 20% are singletons. The sequencing sample was made of blood. Receptors originate from an older man in good health.

This clonotype turned up a few times. V usage is TRBV20-1 and J usage is TRBJ2-3, with a possible D match to TRBD2 (6 bases). The CDR3 sequence is 16 residues long. V lost 4 bases, J lost 2 bases, and 19 bases lay in between. Germline assignment: CDR1 DFQATT and CDR2 SNEGSKA (reference sequence). DNA for the CDR3: TGCAGTGCTATTCCGGGAGATACGGCGATCACAGATACGCAGTATTTT. Translation gives CSAIPGDTAITDTQYF.

Many counts were recorded for this clonotype. The chain is built from TRBV28 and TRBJ1-6, with TRBD1 matching 7 bases. The CDR3 length is 13 residues. CDR1 MDHEN and CDR2 SYDVKM come from the germline V gene. The junction had 4 bases not matched to a gene; V was cut back by 2 bases and J by 12 bases. CDR3 protein: CASSLGQVLPLHF. CDR3 bases: TGTGCCAGCAGTTTAGGACAGGTCCTACCCCTCCACTTT.

This clonotype has at least ten counts. This rearrangement joins TRBV7-2 to TRBJ2-7; 10 bases map to TRBD2. The ends lost 1 base at V and 6 bases at J; junction bases unmatched: 3. The germline CDR1 and CDR2 sequences are SGHTA and FQGNSA. This CDR3 contains 14 residues. CDR3 DNA: TGTGCCAGCAGCTTAGTATTAGCGGGAGGCGAGCAGTACTTC. It encodes CASSLVLAGGEQYF.

CDR3 nucleotides: TGCAGTGCTAGAGATTCGGGGATTACAACAGATACGCAGTATTTT. Amino acid sequence: CSARDSGITTDTQYF. The chain links TRBV20-1 to TRBJ2-3; a possible D gene is TRBD2 (5 bases). The CDR3 covers 15 residues. V was cut by 0 bases and J by 3 bases, with 13 bases left in between. Germline V gives CDR1 DFQATT, CDR2 SNEGSKA (reference sequence).

This rearrangement joins TRBV20-1 to TRBJ1-1; D might be TRBD1 (6 bases). Germline V lookup: CDR1 DFQATT, CDR2 SNEGSKA (reference sequence). This CDR3 has 13 residues. V dropped 6 bases and J dropped 1 base, with 12 bases sitting between them. The CDR3 region is CSATRGENTEAFF. As DNA, the CDR3 is TGCAGTGCCACCAGGGGAGAGAACACTGAAGCTTTCTTT.

The chain couples TRBV7-2 to TRBJ2-5, with 13 bases matching TRBD2. Trimming took 5 bases from V and 4 from J; bases not matched to a gene: 4. The CDR3 has 15 residues. The germline V gene encodes CDR1 SGHTA and CDR2 FQGNSA. CDR3: CASSDGLAGAETQYF. In DNA form, the CDR3 reads TGTGCCAGCAGCGATGGACTAGCGGGAGCAGAGACCCAGTACTTC.

This rearrangement joins TRBV4-1 to TRBJ2-5, with a tentative D call TRBD1 (6 bases). The J call may be incorrect, as the DNA end agrees better with TRBJ2-1. CDR3 length: 13 residues. In germline, CDR1 is MGHRA, CDR2 YSYEKL. CDR3 sequence: CASSHLQGDEQFF. The CDR3 coding sequence is TGCGCCAGCAGCCACTTACAGGGAGATGAGCAGTTCTTC.

This clonotype was seen ten or more times. V usage is TRBV12-3 or TRBV12-4 and J usage is TRBJ1-2, with D hard to call. The V gene lost 1 base and the J gene lost 8 bases, with 8 bases spanning the gap. The CDR3 is made up of 12 amino acids. The CDR3 is CASSLVRSGYTF. The CDR3 DNA sequence: TGTGCCAGCAGTTTAGTCAGGTCCGGCTACACCTTC.

This CDR3 is CASSVVDSGTVNIQYF. As DNA, the CDR3 is TGTGCCAGCAGCGTAGTCGACAGCGGGACAGTAAACATTCAGTACTTC. The chain couples TRBV9 to TRBJ2-4; tentatively, D is TRBD1 or TRBD2 (7 bases each). This CDR3 is built from 16 residues. V was shortened by 0 bases and J by 6 bases, with 16 bases between the two germline ends. CDR1 and CDR2 from the germline V gene are SGDLS and YYNGEE. The complete variable domain, with remaining parts taken from reference TRBV9 and TRBJ2-4, reads DSGVTQTPKHLITATGQRVTLRCSPRSGDLSVYWYQQSLDQGLQFLIQYYNGEERAKGNILERFSAQQFPDLHSELNLSSLELGDSALYFCASSVVDSGTVNIQYFGAGTRLSVL.

The chain has TRBV12-3 or TRBV12-4 and TRBJ1-1; maybe TRBD1 (5 bases). Trimming removed 5 bases from V and 4 bases from J, with 14 bases in between. The CDR3 runs to 14 residues. CDR3 nucleotide sequence: TGTGCCAGCAGTGGGGGGGTCTTTAGCACTGAAGCTTTCTTT. Amino acids: CASSGGVFSTEAFF.

The J gene is TRBJ2-1, the V gene TRBV12-3 or TRBV12-4; 7 bases match TRBD2. The CDR3 has 15 residues. Trimming at V came to 5 bases and at J to 4 bases, leaving 8 bases not matched to a gene. CDR3 sequence: CASSGGSRIYNEQFF. The CDR3 DNA follows: TGTGCCAGCAGTGGCGGGAGCCGTATATACAATGAGCAGTTCTTC.

The chain has TRBV10-2 and TRBJ2-3, with TRBD2 identical over 9 bases. The ends lost 7 bases at V and 6 bases at J; junction bases unmatched: 11. Germline CDR1 WSHSY, CDR2 SAAADI. CDR3 length: 15 amino acids. The CDR3 nucleotides read TGCGCCAGCATCGAAGGGGCTAGCGGGATTGATACGCAGTATTTT. This gives the protein CASIEGASGIDTQYF.

In this sample, this clonotype turned up a few times. This chain links TRBV29-1 with TRBJ2-3; TRBD2 agrees at 9 bases. The J segment lost 3 bases and the V segment lost 3 bases, leaving 4 bases of the junction unmatched. CDR3 length: 14 amino acids. The germline gives CDR1 SQVTM, CDR2 ANQGSEA. CDR3 amino acids: CSVDWREGTDTQYF. In nucleotides, the CDR3 is TGCAGCGTTGATTGGCGGGAGGGAACAGATACGCAGTATTTT.

Remarks on this clonotype: The junction differs from germline at one of its ends, possibly a read error. This sequence joins TRBV20-1 and TRBJ2-3; TRBD2 matches 9 bases. The CDR3 length is 16 residues. Germline lookup yields CDR1 DFQATT and CDR2 SNEGSKA (reference sequence). CDR3 bases: TGCAGTGCTGGAGATCCGACTAGCGGAGGTTCAGCTACGCAGTATTTT. It specifies CSAGDPTSGGSATQYF.

At least ten counts were recorded for this clonotype. The chain employs TRBV5-8 and TRBJ2-2; D uncertain. CDR3 size: 13 residues. Germline V gene lookup returns CDR1 SGHTS and CDR2 YDEGEE. V lost 2 bases, J lost 1 base, and 3 bases lay in between. The CDR3 DNA is TGTGCCAGCAGCTTTCTGAACACCGGGGAGCTGTTTTTT. It is translated as CASSFLNTGELFF.

The V call is TRBV6-5, the J call TRBJ1-3; the D gene is possibly TRBD1 (6 bases). Germline loops: CDR1 MNHEY, CDR2 SVGAGI. There are 15 residues in the CDR3. Trimming removed 6 bases from V and 2 bases from J, with 14 bases in between. CDR3 sequence reads: CASRYRVGPGNTIYF. CDR3 bases: TGTGCCAGCAGGTACAGGGTCGGGCCTGGAAACACCATATATTTT.

There are many counts of this clonotype. This chain connects TRBV5-1 to TRBJ2-5, with 13 nucleotides matching TRBD2. V lost 5 bases and J lost 3; bases outside the gene matches: 4. The CDR3 loop spans 15 amino acids. Germline lookup yields CDR1 SGHRS and CDR2 YFSETQ. DNA for the CDR3: TGCGCCAGCAGGCCCGGGACTAGCGGGGAAGAGACCCAGTACTTC. Its protein is CASRPGTSGEETQYF.

V gene TRBV10-1 combines with J gene TRBJ2-4; 9 positions match TRBD1. Germline V gene sequence: CDR1 WNHNN, CDR2 SYGVQD (reference sequence). With 5 bases clipped from V and 9 bases from J, the junction kept 8 bases outside the gene matches. CDR3 length equals 14 residues. This CDR3 reads CASSPGTGMTIQYF. Here the CDR3 DNA reads TGCGCCAGCAGTCCCGGGACAGGGATGACCATTCAGTACTTC.

The chain employs TRBV27 and TRBJ2-1; possibly TRBD2 for D (6 bases). Germline V gene sequence: CDR1 MNHEY, CDR2 SMNVEV (reference sequence). Between the trimmed V and J ends, which lost 6 bases and 0 bases, there was a span of 18 bases. CDR3 size: 17 residues. This chain's CDR3 is CASRLMASASSYNEQFF. CDR3 sequence (DNA): TGTGCCAGCAGACTGATGGCTAGCGCTAGCTCCTACAATGAGCAGTTCTTC.

The chain uses TRBV5-1 and TRBJ2-1, with 11 bases matching TRBD2. The CDR3 has 16 amino acids. The germline V gene encodes CDR1 SGHRS and CDR2 YFSETQ. V lost 2 bases to trimming and J lost 5 bases; unmatched junction nucleotides: 6. In nucleotides, the CDR3 is TGCGCCAGCAGCTTTACTTCGGGACTAGCGGACAATGAGCAGTTCTTC. As protein: CASSFTSGLADNEQFF.

The rearrangement joins TRBV2 to TRBJ2-5, with 7 bases matching TRBD1. The DNA end is a closer match to TRBJ2-7, so the J assignment may be wrong. The germline V gene has CDR1 SNHLY and CDR2 FYNNEI. The CDR3 runs 14 residues. The CDR3 loop reads CASRNRDSSYEQYF. In nucleotides, the CDR3 is TGTGCCAGCAGGAACCGGGACAGCTCCTACGAGCAGTACTTC.

The CDR3 spells CASSGTQSYEQYF. The CDR3 DNA reads TGTGCCAGCAGCGGGACACAATCCTACGAGCAGTACTTC. The chain recombines TRBV28 with TRBJ2-5; D possibly corresponds to TRBD1 (6 bases). The DNA end is more similar to TRBJ2-7, so the J call may be wrong. Germline CDR1 and CDR2: MDHEN and SYDVKM. This CDR3 has 13 amino acids.

Note on this clonotype: The CDR3 does not close with the conserved phenylalanine or tryptophan, likely indicating a read error. V gene TRBV6-2 or TRBV6-3 combines with J gene TRBJ2-5; D gene unclear. The CDR3 has 15 residues. The V and J ends lost 2 bases and 4 bases respectively, with 14 bases between them. The germline gives CDR1 MNHEY, CDR2 SVGEGT. CDR3 nucleotides: TGTGCCAGCAGTTACACCGCTCAAAGCCTAGAGACCCAGTACTTG. This translates into CASSYTAQSLETQYL.

This clonotype showed up just a few times. The chain has TRBV12-3 or TRBV12-4 and TRBJ2-1; possibly TRBD1 for D (6 bases). The J call is uncertain, as TRBJ2-7 better fits the DNA end. The CDR3 is 14 amino acids. The CDR3 nucleotides read TGTGCCAGCAGCCACTCCTGGGACACCTACGAGCAGTACTTC. It codes for CASSHSWDTYEQYF.

This clonotype was picked up a small number of times. Here the CDR3 DNA reads TGTGCCAGCAGCCTACAAATCAATCAGCCCCAGCATTTT. Amino acids: CASSLQINQPQHF. This chain uses TRBV6-5 with TRBJ1-5; D remains ambiguous. Trimming stripped 6 bases from V and 3 bases from J, with 9 bases between. Germline V lookup: CDR1 MNHEY, CDR2 SVGAGI. This CDR3 region has 13 residues.